This TCR beta chain emerged from a study of patients and donors after allogeneic stem cell transplantation. This clonotype has just a few counts. From the RT-PCR reads, TCRdb called clonotypes with MiXCR, one entry per CDR3 protein. The sample includes tens of thousands of distinct CDR3 sequences, roughly 48% seen only once; the top ten take more than 55%. The germline V gene has CDR1 SQVTM and CDR2 ANQGSEA. V dropped 3 bases and J dropped 4 bases, with 9 bases sitting between them. The CDR3 consists of 13 residues. The J gene is TRBJ1-4, the V gene TRBV29-1, with D perhaps TRBD1 (5 bases). What was sequenced was blood, either unsorted or a sorted T cell fraction (not recorded which). The TCR sequence derives from a human donor who was either an allogeneic HSCT recipient or a stem cell or donor lymphocyte infusion donor (not recorded which). It is not recorded whose cells these are; they may come from a transplant donor. The CDR3 DNA follows: TGCAGCGTTGATTGGCAGGGTAATGAAAAACTGTTTTTT. Amino acid sequence: CSVDWQGNEKLFF.